The T cell receptor beta chain described here comes from a study of Graves' ophthalmopathy and Graves' hyperthyroidism. Clinicians diagnosed using symptoms, serum thyroxine, TRAb, thyroid ultrasound and orbital computed tomography. Beta-chain TCR CDR3 regions were amplified from RNA transcripts. RT-PCR with HTBI primers came first, then second-round multiplex PCR. TCRdb passed the multiplex PCR reads through MiXCR, listing each CDR3 protein once. The sample lists some 370,000 distinct CDR3 sequences; about a sixth were seen once. Concerning this clonotype: At one end, the junction sequence differs from germline, possibly due to a read error.

The sample was peripheral blood. This receptor was taken from an adult woman with stable Graves' hyperthyroidism.

The CDR3 sequence is CASSQDTGEQYF. The CDR3 nucleotides read TGCGCCAGCAGCCAAGACACTGGCGAGCAGTACTTC. The V call is TRBV7-8, the J call TRBJ2-7; no clear D gene. Per the germline V gene, CDR1 is SGHVS and CDR2 is FQNEAQ. This CDR3 region has 12 residues.